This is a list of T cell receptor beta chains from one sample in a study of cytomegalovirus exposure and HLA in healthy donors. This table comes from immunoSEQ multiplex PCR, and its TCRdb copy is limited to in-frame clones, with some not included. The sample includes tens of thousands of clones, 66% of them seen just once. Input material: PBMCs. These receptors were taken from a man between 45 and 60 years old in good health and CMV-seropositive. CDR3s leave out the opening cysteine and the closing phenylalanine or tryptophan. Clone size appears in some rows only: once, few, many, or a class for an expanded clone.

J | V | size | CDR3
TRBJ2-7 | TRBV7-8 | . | ASSSSGHPYEQY
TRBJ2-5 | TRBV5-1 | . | ASSSSPTSGGAKTQY
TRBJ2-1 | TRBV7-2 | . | ASSTIAGGRNEQF
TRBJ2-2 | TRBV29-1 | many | SVPTGGATGELF
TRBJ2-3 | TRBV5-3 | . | ARSLGGGGRDTQY
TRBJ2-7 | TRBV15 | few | ATSRDGTGVYEQY
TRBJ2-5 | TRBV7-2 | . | ASSQDRVETQY
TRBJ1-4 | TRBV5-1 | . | ASSNQGSGNEKLF
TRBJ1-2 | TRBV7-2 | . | ASSQATFGGYT
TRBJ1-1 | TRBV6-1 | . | ASSVNTEAF
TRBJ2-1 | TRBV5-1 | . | ASSLGLGNEQF
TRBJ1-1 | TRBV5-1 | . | ASSLAVGRQAAF
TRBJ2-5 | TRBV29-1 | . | SVEDPAGARETQY
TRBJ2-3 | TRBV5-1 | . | ASSLSASGGAGVTDTQY
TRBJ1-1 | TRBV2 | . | ASSGQGNTEAF
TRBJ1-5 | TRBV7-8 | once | ASSLARTRNNQPQH
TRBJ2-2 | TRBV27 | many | ASSLYRRNPGELF
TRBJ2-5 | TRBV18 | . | ASSSQGFQETQY
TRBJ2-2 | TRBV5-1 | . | ASSALTRQKQGGELF
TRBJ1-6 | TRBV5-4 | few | ASSWDRESSPLH
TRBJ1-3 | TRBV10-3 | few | AISESPGQGENTIY
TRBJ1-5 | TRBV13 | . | ASSEGGQGGQPQH
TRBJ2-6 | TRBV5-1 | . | ASSLVQGGSGANVLT
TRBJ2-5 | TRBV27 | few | ASSLSLLKETQY
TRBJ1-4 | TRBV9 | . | ASSPEGQGDEKLF
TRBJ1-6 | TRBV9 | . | ASSASGDNSPLH
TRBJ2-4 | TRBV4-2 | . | ASSQELSTAKNIQY
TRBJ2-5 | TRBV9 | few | ASSASGIAQETQY
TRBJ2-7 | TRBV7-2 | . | ASSSPGQGVYEQY
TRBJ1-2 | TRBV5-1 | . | ASSLRGIPNYGYT
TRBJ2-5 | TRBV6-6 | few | ASSPRGALETQY
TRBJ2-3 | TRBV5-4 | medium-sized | ASSLLTSPTDTQY
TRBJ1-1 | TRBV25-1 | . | ASRGTGGTEAF
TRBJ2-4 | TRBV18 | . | ASSSDRVGENIQY
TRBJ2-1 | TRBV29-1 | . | SVERPDEQF
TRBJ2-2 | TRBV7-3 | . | ASSPPGQSGELF
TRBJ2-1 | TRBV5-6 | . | ASSPGGTGNYNEQF
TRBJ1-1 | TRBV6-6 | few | ASSIQGPTEAF
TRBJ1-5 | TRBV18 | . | ASSRGMTGSNQPQH
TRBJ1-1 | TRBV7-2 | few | ASSFGQGTPKGF
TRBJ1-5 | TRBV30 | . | AGSSGERQPQH
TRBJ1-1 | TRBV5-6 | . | ASRVGHLNTEAF
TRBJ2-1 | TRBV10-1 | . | ASRIPLGSQF
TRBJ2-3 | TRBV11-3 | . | ASSPGVGSTDTQY
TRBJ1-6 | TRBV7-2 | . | ASSPGGRTGFNSPLH
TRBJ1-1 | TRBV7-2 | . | ASSDGQFGEAF
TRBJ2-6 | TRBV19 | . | ASSNPTGRSVSSGANVLT
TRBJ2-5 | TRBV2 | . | ASTRQQETQY
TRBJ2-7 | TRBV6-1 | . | ASRDPGQGVYEQY
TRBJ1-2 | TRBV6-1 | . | ASSEARQGRLGYT
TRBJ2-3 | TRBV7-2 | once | ASTLNQGSDTQY
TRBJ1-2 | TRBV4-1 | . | ASSQVSNLVNYGYT
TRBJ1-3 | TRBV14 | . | ASSPGHSGNTIY
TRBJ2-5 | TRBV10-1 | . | ASSDGRGGETQY